This T cell receptor (beta chain) was captured by sequencing in a study of shared clonotypes between healthy human individuals. Study-level points and caveats: Richness estimates generally favored naive over memory subsets.

The germline CDR1 and CDR2 sequences are MNHEY and SVGAGI. Trimming cost V 6 bases and J 0 bases; bases outside gene matches: 4. This CDR3 is 14 amino acids long. A word on this clone: The antigen remains undetermined.

Into CD45RA+ naive and CD45RA-negative memory subsets, the CD4+ cells were split. Clones were sequenced by immunoSEQ multiplex PCR, and TCRdb holds only the in-frame ones, with some missing. The table shows roughly 2,300,000 clones, with just under 95% occurring only once. The sequenced material came from naive CD4+ T cells from PBMCs. Regarding subset: CD45RA+ positively selected. The rearrangement uses TRBV6-5 and TRBJ2-7; 8 bases align to TRBD1. The receptor comes from a man aged 18 to 29 in good health. Some clones in this sample may be carry-over from other donors' samples. The CDR3 region is CASSKDRGSYEQYF. The DNA of the CDR3 is TGTGCCAGCAGCAAAGACAGGGGCTCCTACGAGCAGTACTTC.